This T cell receptor beta chain was documented in a study of technical replicates of blood from a few donors. Some clones are missing from TCRdb's copy, which holds only in-frame ones; the method was immunoSEQ multiplex PCR. Of roughly 69,000 clones listed, 95% to 98% were seen once; the top ten hold more than 0.25%. In germline, CDR1 is MNHEY, CDR2 SMNVEV (reference sequence). V lost 2 bases to trimming and J lost 0 bases; unmatched junction nucleotides: 3. The CDR3 sequence is 15 residues long. Source material: T cells isolated from PBMCs. The V and J genes are TRBV27 and TRBJ2-7, with 8 bases matching TRBD1. This receptor was taken from a human donor in good health. The CDR3 sequence: CASSLRTGSSYEQYF. The CDR3 coding sequence is TGTGCCAGCAGTTTAAGGACAGGGAGCTCCTACGAGCAGTACTTC.